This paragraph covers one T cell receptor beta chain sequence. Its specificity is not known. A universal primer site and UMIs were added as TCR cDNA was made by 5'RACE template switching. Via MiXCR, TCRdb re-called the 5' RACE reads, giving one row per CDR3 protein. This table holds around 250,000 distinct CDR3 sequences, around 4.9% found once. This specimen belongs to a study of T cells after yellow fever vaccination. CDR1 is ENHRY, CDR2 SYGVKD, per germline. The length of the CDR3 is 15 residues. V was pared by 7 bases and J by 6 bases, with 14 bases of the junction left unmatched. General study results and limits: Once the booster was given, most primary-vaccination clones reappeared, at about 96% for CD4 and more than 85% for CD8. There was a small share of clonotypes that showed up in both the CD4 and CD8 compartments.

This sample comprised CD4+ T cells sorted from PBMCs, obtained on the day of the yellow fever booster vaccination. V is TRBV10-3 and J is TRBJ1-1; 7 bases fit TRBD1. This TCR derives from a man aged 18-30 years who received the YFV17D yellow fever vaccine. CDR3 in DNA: TGTGCCATCACCCGACAAGGACAGGCGGTGGCTGAAGCTTTCTTT. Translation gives CAITRQGQAVAEAFF.